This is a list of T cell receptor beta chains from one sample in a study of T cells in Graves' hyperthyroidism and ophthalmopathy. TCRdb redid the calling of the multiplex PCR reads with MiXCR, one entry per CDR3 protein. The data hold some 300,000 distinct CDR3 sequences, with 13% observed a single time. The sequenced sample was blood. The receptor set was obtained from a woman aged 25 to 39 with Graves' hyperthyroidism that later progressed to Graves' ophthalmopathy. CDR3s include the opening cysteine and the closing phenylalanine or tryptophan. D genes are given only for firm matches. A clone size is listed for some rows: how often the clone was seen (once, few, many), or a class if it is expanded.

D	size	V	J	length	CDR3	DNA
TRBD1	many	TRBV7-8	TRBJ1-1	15	CASRPPDRVNTEAFF	TGTGCCAGCAGACCGCCCGACAGGGTAAATACTGAAGCTTTCTTT
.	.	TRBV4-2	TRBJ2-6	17	CASNQDRLGSGANVLTF	TGTGCCAGCAACCAGGATAGACTGGGGTCTGGGGCCAACGTCCTGACTTTC
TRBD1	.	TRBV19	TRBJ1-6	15	CASSIEQGNNSPLHF	TGTGCCAGTAGTATAGAACAGGGGAATAATTCACCCCTCCACTTT
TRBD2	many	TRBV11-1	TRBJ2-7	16	CASSLAGSGSWWEQYF	TGTGCCAGCAGCTTAGCGGGCAGCGGGAGTTGGTGGGAGCAGTACTTC
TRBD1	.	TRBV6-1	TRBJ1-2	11	CAIWDSYGYTF	TGTGCCATATGGGACAGCTATGGCTACACCTTC
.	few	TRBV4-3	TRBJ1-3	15	CASSQDLGGENTIYF	TGCGCCAGCAGCCAAGATCTCGGGGGCGAAAACACCATATATTTT
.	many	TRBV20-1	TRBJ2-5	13	CSARDISVATQYF	TGCAGTGCTAGAGATATCAGCGTAGCGACCCAGTACTTC
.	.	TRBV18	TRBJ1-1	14	CASSPRPTNTEAFF	TGTGCCAGCTCACCACGACCGACGAACACTGAAGCTTTCTTT
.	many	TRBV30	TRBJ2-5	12	CAWSAPIEGKYF	TGTGCCTGGAGTGCCCCCATTGAGGGAAAGTACTTC
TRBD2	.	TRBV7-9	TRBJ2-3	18	CASSLGLAGGYDTDTQYF	TGTGCCAGCAGCTTAGGACTAGCGGGAGGATACGACACAGATACGCAGTATTTT
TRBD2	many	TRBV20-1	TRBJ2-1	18	CSAFFGGVAGVPYNEQFF	TGCAGTGCTTTTTTCGGGGGGGTAGCGGGAGTCCCCTACAATGAGCAGTTCTTC
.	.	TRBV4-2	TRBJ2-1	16	CASSRKSGFSYNEQFF	TGTGCCAGCAGCCGCAAAAGCGGGTTCTCCTACAATGAGCAGTTCTTC
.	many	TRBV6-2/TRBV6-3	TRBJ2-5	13	CASSLLGGETQYF	TGTGCCAGCAGTCTTCTAGGAGGGGAGACCCAGTACTTC
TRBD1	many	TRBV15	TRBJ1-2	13	CATSRDIGQGHTF	TGTGCCACCAGCAGAGATATCGGACAGGGCCACACCTTC
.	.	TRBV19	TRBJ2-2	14	CASSIGRNTGELFF	TGTGCCAGTAGTATAGGCCGGAACACCGGGGAGCTGTTTTTT
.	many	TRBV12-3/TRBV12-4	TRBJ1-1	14	CASSRDTVNTEAFF	TGTGCCAGCAGCAGGGACACCGTGAACACTGAAGCTTTCTTT
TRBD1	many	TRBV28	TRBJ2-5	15	CASSSRQGRGETQYF	TGTGCCAGCAGTTCCAGACAGGGAAGAGGAGAGACCCAGTACTTC
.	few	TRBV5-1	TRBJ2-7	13	CASSFDGAYEQYF	TGCGCCAGCAGCTTCGACGGAGCCTACGAGCAGTACTTC
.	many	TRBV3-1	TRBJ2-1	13	CASSQVQGTGQFF	TGTGCCAGCAGCCAAGTTCAGGGAACTGGGCAGTTCTTC
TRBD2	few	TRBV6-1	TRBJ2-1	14	CASILLAANNEQFF	TGTGCCAGCATCCTCCTAGCGGCCAACAATGAGCAGTTCTTC
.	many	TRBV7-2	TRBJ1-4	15	CASSLARATNEKLFF	TGTGCCAGCAGCTTAGCGAGAGCAACTAATGAAAAACTGTTTTTT
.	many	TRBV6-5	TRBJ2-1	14	CASSYRGTVDEQFF	TGTGCCAGCAGTTACCGGGGGACTGTTGATGAGCAGTTCTTC
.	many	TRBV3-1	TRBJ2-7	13	CASSQRGAPEQYF	TGTGCCAGCAGCCAGAGGGGGGCCCCCGAGCAGTACTTC
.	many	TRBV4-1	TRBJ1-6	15	CASSQDWQGGSPLHF	TGCGCCAGCAGCCAAGATTGGCAGGGTGGTTCACCCCTCCACTTT
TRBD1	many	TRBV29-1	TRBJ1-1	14	CSVRKTGENTEAFF	TGCAGCGTCCGTAAGACAGGGGAGAACACTGAAGCTTTCTTT
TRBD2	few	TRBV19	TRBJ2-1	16	CASSLAGGPWENEQFF	TGTGCCAGTAGTCTAGCGGGAGGGCCATGGGAAAATGAGCAGTTCTTC
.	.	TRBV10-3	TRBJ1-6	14	CAISESEGQIGLHF	TGTGCCATCAGTGAGTCGGAGGGCCAGATCGGGTTGCACTTT
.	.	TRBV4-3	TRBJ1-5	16	CASSQGYPSSNQPQHF	TGCGCCAGCAGCCAAGGATACCCTTCTAGCAATCAGCCCCAGCATTTT
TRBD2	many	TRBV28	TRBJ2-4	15	CASSLIAGGPNIQYF	TGTGCCAGCAGTTTAATAGCGGGAGGGCCGAACATTCAGTACTTC
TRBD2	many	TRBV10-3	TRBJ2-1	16	CAISEGTSGSIDEQFF	TGTGCCATCAGTGAAGGGACTAGCGGGAGTATAGATGAGCAGTTCTTC
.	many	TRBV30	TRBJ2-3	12	CAWLGVTDTQYF	TGTGCCTGGCTAGGGGTCACAGATACGCAGTATTTT
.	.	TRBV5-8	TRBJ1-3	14	CARPYHTAENTIYF	TGTGCCAGACCTTACCACACCGCCGAAAACACCATATATTTT
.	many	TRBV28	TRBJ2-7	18	CASSNLKWELYIKYEQYF	TGTGCCAGCAGTAACCTCAAATGGGAGCTTTATATCAAGTACGAGCAGTACTTC
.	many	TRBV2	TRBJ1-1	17	CASIWATRGPVNTEAFF	TGTGCCAGCATTTGGGCCACTCGGGGGCCCGTGAACACTGAAGCTTTCTTT
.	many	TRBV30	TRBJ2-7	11	CAWSLAPEQYF	TGTGCCTGGAGTTTAGCCCCCGAGCAGTACTTC
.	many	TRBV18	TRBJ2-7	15	CASSKDSASSYEQYF	TGTGCCAGCTCAAAGGACTCTGCCAGCTCCTACGAGCAGTACTTC
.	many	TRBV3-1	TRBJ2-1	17	CASSQDWGESSYNEQFF	TGTGCCAGCAGCCAAGACTGGGGAGAGAGCTCCTACAATGAGCAGTTCTTC
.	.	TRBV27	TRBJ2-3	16	CASSLRGFGGTDTQYF	TGTGCCAGCAGTTTAAGGGGGTTCGGTGGTACAGATACGCAGTATTTT
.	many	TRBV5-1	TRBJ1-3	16	CASSLDRESSGNTIYF	TGCGCCAGCAGCTTGGATCGGGAGAGCTCTGGAAACACCATATATTTT
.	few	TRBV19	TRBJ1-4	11	CARRGGEKLFF	TGTGCCAGGCGGGGGGGAGAAAAACTGTTTTTT
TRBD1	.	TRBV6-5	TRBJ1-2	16	CASSYSAEGAYYGYTF	TGTGCCAGCAGTTACTCTGCGGAGGGGGCCTATTATGGCTACACCTTC
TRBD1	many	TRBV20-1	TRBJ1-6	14	CSAQATGVNSPLHF	TGCAGTGCCCAGGCGACAGGGGTTAATTCACCCCTCCACTTT
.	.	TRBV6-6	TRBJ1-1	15	CASSYSNTLNTEALF	TGTGCCAGCAGTTACTCCAACACTTTGAACACTGAAGCTCTCTTT
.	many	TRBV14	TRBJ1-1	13	CASSQDPVTERLF	TGTGCCAGCAGCCAAGACCCAGTAACTGAACGTCTCTTT
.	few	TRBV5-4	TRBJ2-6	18	CASSFPATGFSGANVLTF	TGTGCCAGCAGTTTCCCCGCGACAGGTTTCTCTGGGGCCAACGTCCTGACTTTC
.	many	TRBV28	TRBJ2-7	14	CASSLRDLSYEQYF	TGTGCCAGCAGTCTCCGGGACCTTTCCTACGAGCAGTACTTC
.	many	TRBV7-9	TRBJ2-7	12	CASSLKGYEQYF	TGTGCCAGCAGCTTAAAGGGGTACGAGCAGTACTTC
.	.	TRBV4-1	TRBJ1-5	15	CASSQEGGGLGAQHF	TGCGCCAGCAGCCAAGAAGGCGGGGGCCTGGGGGCCCAGCATTTT
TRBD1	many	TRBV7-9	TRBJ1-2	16	CASSSGLDRGPLGYTF	TGTGCCAGCAGCTCCGGGCTTGACAGGGGGCCCCTGGGCTACACCTTC
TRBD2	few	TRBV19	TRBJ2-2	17	CASSDPRLAGNTGELFF	TGTGCCAGTAGCGACCCGAGACTAGCGGGGAACACCGGGGAGCTGTTTTTT
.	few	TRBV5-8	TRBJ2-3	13	CASSWGPTDTQYF	TGTGCCAGCAGCTGGGGGCCGACAGATACGCAGTATTTT
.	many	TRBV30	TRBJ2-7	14	CAWSGMGFSYEQYF	TGTGCCTGGAGTGGAATGGGATTTTCCTACGAGCAGTACTTC
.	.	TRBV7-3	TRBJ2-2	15	CASSLAFTGTGELFF	TGTGCCAGCAGCTTAGCTTTCACAGGTACCGGGGAGCTGTTTTTT